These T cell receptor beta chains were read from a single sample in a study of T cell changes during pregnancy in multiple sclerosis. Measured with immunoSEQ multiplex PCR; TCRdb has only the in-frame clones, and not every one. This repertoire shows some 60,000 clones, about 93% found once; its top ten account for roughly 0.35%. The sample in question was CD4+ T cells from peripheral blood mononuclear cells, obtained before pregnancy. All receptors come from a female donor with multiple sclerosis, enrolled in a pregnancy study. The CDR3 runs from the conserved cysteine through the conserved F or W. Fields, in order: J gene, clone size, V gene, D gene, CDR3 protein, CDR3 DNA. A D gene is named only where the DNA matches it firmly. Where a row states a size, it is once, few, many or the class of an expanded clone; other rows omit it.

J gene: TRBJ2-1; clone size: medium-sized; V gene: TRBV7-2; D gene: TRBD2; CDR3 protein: CASSRSGTKFNEQFF; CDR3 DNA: TGTGCCAGCAGCCGGTCCGGGACTAAATTCAATGAGCAGTTCTTC
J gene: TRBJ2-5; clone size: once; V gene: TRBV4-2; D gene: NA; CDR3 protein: CASSQGGVQETQYF; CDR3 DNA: TGTGCCAGCAGCCAAGGTGGAGTCCAAGAGACCCAGTACTTC
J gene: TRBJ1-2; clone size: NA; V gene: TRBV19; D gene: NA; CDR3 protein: CASNDRITNYGYTF; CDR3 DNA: TGTGCCAGTAATGACAGAATAACCAACTATGGCTACACCTTC
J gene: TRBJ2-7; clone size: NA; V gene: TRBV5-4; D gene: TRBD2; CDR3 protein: CASSLTSGRRLYYEQYF; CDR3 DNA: TGTGCCAGCAGCTTGACTAGCGGGAGGCGCCTTTACTACGAGCAGTACTTC
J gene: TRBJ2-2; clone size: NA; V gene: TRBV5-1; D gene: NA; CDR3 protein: CASIESGELFF; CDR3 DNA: TGCGCCAGCATTGAGAGCGGGGAGCTGTTTTTT
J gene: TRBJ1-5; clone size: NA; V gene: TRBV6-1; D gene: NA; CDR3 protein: CASSPGGNQPQHF; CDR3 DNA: TGTGCCAGCAGCCCGGGGGGCAATCAGCCCCAGCATTTT
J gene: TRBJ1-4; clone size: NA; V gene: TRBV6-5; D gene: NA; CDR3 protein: CAPWGGDEKLFF; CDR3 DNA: TGTGCCCCTTGGGGGGGGGATGAAAAACTGTTTTTT
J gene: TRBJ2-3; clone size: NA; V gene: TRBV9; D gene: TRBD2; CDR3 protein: CASSASRVAGVGDTQYF; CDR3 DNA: TGTGCCAGCAGCGCCTCTAGGGTAGCGGGAGTTGGTGATACGCAGTATTTT
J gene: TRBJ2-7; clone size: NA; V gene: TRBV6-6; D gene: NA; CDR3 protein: CASTNGGFQIEQYF; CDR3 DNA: TGTGCCAGCACCAACGGGGGTTTTCAAATTGAGCAGTACTTC
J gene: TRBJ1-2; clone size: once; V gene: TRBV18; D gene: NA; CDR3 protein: CASSNTGQANYGYTF; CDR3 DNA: TGTGCCAGCTCAAATACAGGCCAAGCTAACTATGGCTACACCTTC
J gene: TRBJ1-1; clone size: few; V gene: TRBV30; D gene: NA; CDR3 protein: CAWDQAMNTEAFF; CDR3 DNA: TGTGCCTGGGATCAGGCGATGAACACTGAAGCTTTCTTT
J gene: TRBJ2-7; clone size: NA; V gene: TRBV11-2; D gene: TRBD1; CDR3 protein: CASSLTGHEQYF; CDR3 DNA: TGTGCCAGCAGCTTGACAGGGCACGAGCAGTACTTC
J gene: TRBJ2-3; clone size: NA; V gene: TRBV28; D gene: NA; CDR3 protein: CASPPAGSSTDTQYF; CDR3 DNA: TGTGCCAGCCCCCCGGCGGGGTCTAGCACAGATACGCAGTATTTT
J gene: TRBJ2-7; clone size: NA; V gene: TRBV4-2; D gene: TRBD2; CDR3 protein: CASSQESSGRFYEQYF; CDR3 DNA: TGTGCCAGCAGCCAAGAGTCTAGCGGGAGATTTTACGAGCAGTACTTC
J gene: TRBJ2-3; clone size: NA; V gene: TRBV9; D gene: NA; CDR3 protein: CASSESGSTDTQYF; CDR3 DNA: TGTGCCAGCAGTGAAAGCGGGAGCACAGATACGCAGTATTTT
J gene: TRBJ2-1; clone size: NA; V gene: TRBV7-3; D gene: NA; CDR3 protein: CASSLGGGSDEQFF; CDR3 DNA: TGTGCCAGCAGCTTAGGGGGCGGGAGTGATGAGCAGTTCTTC
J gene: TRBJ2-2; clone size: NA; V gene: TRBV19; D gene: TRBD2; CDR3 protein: CASSITTSGSQHPGELFF; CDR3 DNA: TGTGCCAGTAGTATTACCACTAGCGGGAGCCAGCACCCCGGGGAGCTGTTTTTT
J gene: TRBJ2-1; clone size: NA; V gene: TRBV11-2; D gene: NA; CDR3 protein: CASSLDSGEQFF; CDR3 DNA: TGTGCCAGCAGCTTAGATTCCGGTGAGCAGTTCTTC
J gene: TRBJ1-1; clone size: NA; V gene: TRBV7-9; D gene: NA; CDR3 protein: CASSLAAGPNTEAFF; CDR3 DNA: TGTGCCAGCAGCTTAGCGGCAGGCCCGAACACTGAAGCTTTCTTT
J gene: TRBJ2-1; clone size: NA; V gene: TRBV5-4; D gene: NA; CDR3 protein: CASSSGDGLMGEQFF; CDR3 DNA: TGTGCCAGCAGCTCCGGGGATGGCCTTATGGGTGAGCAGTTCTTC
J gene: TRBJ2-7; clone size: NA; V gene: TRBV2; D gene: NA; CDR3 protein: CASSLASYEQYF; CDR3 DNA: TGTGCCAGCAGTCTCGCGTCCTACGAGCAGTACTTC
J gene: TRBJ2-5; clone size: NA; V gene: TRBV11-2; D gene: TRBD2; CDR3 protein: CASSLALAGWETQYF; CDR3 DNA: TGTGCCAGCAGCTTAGCCCTAGCGGGATGGGAGACCCAGTACTTC
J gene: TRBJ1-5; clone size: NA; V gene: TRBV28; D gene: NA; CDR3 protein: CASSLAPVRNQPQHF; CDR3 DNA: TGTGCCAGCAGTTTAGCACCGGTTCGCAATCAGCCCCAGCATTTT
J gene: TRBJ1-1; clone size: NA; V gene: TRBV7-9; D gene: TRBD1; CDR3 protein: CASSLNRGGGVSTEAFF; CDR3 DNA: TGTGCCAGCAGCTTGAACAGGGGCGGAGGTGTATCTACTGAAGCTTTCTTT
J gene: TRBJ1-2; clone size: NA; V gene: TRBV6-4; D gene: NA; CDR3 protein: CASSDQAEINYGYTF; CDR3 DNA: TGTGCCAGCAGTGACCAGGCAGAAATTAACTATGGCTACACCTTC
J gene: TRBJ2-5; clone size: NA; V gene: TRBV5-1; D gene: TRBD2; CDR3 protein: CASSLAVLAGGGQETQYF; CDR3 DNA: TGCGCCAGCAGCTTGGCGGTACTAGCGGGAGGTGGCCAAGAGACCCAGTACTTC
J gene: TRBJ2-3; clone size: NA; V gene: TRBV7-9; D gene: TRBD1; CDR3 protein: CASSLVSWGQGTNTQYF; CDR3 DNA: TGTGCCAGCAGCTTAGTTTCTTGGGGACAGGGTACGAATACGCAGTATTTT
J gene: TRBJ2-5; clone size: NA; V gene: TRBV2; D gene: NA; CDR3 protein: CASSDMSGGRETQYF; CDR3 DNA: TGTGCCAGCAGTGATATGAGTGGAGGACGAGAGACCCAGTACTTC
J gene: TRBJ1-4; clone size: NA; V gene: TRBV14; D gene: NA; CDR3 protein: CASSHTHNEKLFF; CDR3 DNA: TGTGCCAGCAGCCATACACACAATGAAAAACTGTTTTTT
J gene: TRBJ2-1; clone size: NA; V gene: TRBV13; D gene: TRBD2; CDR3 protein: CASSPEWPSGYNEQFF; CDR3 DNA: TGTGCCAGCAGCCCGGAATGGCCTAGCGGTTACAATGAGCAGTTCTTC
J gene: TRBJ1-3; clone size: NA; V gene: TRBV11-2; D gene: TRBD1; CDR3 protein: CASSLQGGSGNTIYF; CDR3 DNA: TGTGCCAGCAGCTTACAGGGGGGCTCTGGAAACACCATATATTTT
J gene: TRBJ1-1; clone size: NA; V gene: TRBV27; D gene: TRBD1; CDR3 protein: CASTDRGGHTEAFF; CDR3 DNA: TGTGCCAGCACTGACAGGGGTGGACACACTGAAGCTTTCTTT
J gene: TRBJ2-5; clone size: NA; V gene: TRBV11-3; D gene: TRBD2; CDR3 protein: CASSSGGETQYF; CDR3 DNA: TGTGCCAGCAGCTCGGGGGGGGAGACCCAGTACTTC
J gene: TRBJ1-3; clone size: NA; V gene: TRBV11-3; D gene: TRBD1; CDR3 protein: CASSWTGLSSGNTIYF; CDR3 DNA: TGTGCCAGCAGCTGGACAGGGCTAAGCTCTGGAAACACCATATATTTT
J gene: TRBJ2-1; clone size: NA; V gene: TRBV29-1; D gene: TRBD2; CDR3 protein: CSVDRTSGYNEQFF; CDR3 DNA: TGCAGCGTTGACAGGACTAGCGGATACAATGAGCAGTTCTTC
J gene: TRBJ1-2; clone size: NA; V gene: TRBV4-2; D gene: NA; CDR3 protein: CASSQDELGDTYGYTF; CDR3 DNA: TGTGCCAGCAGCCAAGATGAGTTGGGAGACACCTATGGCTACACCTTC
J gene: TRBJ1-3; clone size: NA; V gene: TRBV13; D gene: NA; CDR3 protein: CASSFRLAGSGNTIYF; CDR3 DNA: TGTGCCAGCAGCTTTCGCCTGGCAGGGTCTGGAAACACCATATATTTT
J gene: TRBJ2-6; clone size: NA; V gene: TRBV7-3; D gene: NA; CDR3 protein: CASSLTGHGANVLTF; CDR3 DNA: TGTGCCAGCAGCTTAACGGGACATGGGGCCAACGTCCTGACTTTC
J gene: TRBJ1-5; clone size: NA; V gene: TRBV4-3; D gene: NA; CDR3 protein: CASSQESGRDQPQHF; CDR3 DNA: TGCGCCAGCAGCCAAGAGAGCGGGAGGGATCAGCCCCAGCATTTT
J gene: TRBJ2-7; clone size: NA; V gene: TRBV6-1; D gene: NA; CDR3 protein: CASSDGASGREQYF; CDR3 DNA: TGTGCCAGCAGTGATGGGGCATCGGGGAGGGAGCAGTACTTC
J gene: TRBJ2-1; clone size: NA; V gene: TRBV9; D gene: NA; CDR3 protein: CASSQTGTLQSSYNEQFF; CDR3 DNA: TGTGCCAGCAGCCAGACCGGGACTTTACAGAGCTCCTACAATGAGCAGTTCTTC
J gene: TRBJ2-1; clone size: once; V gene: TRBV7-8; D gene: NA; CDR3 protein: CASSWGAGSLDEQFF; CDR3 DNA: TGTGCCAGCTCGTGGGGCGCGGGGTCTTTGGATGAGCAGTTCTTC
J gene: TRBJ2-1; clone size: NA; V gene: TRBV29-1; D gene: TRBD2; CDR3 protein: CSATGTSGINEQFF; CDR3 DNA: TGCAGCGCAACCGGGACTAGCGGGATCAATGAGCAGTTCTTC
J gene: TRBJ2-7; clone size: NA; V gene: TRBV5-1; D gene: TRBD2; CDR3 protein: CASSLGLAASYEQYF; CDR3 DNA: TGCGCCAGCAGCTTAGGACTAGCGGCATCCTACGAGCAGTACTTC
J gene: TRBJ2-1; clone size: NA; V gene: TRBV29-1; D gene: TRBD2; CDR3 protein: CSVSGLAGATYNEQFF; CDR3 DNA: TGCAGCGTTTCAGGACTAGCGGGAGCTACCTACAATGAGCAGTTCTTC
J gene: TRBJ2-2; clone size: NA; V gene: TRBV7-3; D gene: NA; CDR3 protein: CASKLTENTGELFF; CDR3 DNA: TGTGCCAGCAAACTGACAGAGAACACCGGGGAGCTGTTTTTT
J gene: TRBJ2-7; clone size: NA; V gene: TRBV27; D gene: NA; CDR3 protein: CASSRPGVREQYF; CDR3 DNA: TGTGCCAGCAGTCGACCAGGGGTTAGGGAGCAGTACTTC
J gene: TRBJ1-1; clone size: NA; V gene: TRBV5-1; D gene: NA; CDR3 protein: CASSAGVMGANTEAFF; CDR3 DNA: TGCGCCAGCAGCGCTGGGGTAATGGGGGCGAACACTGAAGCTTTCTTT
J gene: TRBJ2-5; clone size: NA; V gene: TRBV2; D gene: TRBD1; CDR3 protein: CASPRDRGRRETQYF; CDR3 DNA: TGTGCCAGCCCCCGTGACAGGGGGCGCCGAGAGACCCAGTACTTC
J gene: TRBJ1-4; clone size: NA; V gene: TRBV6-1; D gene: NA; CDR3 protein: CASRAPNEKLFF; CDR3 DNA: TGTGCCAGCAGGGCACCGAATGAAAAACTGTTTTTT
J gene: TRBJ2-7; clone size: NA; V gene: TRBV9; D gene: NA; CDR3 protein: CASSVGGNTYEQYF; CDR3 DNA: TGTGCCAGCAGCGTAGGCGGGAATACCTACGAGCAGTACTTC
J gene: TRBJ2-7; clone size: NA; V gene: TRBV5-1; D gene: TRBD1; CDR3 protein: CASSLARTGAYEQYF; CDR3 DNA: TGCGCCAGCAGCTTGGCCCGGACAGGAGCCTACGAGCAGTACTTC
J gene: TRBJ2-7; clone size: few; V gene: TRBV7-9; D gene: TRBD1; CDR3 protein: CASSSPGQGYEQYF; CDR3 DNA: TGTGCCAGCAGCTCCCCGGGACAGGGCTACGAGCAGTACTTC
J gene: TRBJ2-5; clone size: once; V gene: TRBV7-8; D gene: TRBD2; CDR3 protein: CASSLGSSGRSETQYF; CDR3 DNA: TGTGCCAGCAGCTTAGGGTCTAGCGGGAGGTCGGAGACCCAGTACTTC
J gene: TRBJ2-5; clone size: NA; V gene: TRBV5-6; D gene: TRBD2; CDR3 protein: CASSLVGLAGQETQYF; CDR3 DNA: TGTGCCAGCAGCTTGGTGGGACTAGCGGGTCAAGAGACCCAGTACTTC
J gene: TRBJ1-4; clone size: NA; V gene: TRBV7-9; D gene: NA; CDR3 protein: CASSPRAANEKLFF; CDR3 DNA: TGTGCCAGCAGCCCCAGGGCGGCCAATGAAAAACTGTTTTTT
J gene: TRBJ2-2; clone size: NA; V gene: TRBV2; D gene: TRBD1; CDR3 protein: CASSRPTGGTNTGELFF; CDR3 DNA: TGTGCCAGCAGTAGACCAACAGGGGGGACGAACACCGGGGAGCTGTTTTTT
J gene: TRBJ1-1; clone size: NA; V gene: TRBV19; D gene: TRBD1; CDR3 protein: CASSAGTGGKTEAFF; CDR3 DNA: TGTGCCAGTAGTGCCGGGACAGGGGGGAAGACTGAAGCTTTCTTT